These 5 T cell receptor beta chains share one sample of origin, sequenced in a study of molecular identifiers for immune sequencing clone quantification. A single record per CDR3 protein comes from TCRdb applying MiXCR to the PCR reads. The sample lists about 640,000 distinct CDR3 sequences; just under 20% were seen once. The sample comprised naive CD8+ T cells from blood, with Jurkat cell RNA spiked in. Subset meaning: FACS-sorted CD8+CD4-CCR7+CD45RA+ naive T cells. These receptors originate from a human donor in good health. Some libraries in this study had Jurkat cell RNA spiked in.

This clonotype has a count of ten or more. The CDR3 here is CASSLGTAATEAFF. Here the CDR3 DNA reads TGTGCCAGCAGCTTGGGGACAGCGGCCACTGAAGCTTTCTTT. This sequence joins TRBV9 and TRBJ1-1, with 7 bases lining up with TRBD1. The CDR3 has 14 residues. V shed 4 bases, J shed 4 bases, and the junction held 7 bases outside the gene matches. CDR1 is SGDLS, CDR2 YYNGEE, per germline.

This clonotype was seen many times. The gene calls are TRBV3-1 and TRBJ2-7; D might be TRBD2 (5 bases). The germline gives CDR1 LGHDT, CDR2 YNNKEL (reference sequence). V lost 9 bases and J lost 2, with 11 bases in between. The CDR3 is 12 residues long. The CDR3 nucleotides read TGTGCCAGTGGGAGCCTGGCCTACGAGCAGTACTTC. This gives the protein CASGSLAYEQYF.

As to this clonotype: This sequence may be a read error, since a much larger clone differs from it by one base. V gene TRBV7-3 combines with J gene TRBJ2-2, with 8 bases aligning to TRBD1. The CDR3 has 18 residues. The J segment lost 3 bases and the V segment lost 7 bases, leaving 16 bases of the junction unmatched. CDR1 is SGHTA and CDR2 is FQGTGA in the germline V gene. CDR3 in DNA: TGTGCCAGCACAAACCCAATCCTGGACAGGGCGTACACCGGGGAGCTGTTTTTT. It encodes CASTNPILDRAYTGELFF.

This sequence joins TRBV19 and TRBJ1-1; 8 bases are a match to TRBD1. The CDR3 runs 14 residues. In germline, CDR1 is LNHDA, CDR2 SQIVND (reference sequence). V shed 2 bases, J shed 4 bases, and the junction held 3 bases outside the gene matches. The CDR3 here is CASSITGGGTEAFF. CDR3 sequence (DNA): TGTGCCAGTAGTATAACAGGGGGGGGCACTGAAGCTTTCTTT.

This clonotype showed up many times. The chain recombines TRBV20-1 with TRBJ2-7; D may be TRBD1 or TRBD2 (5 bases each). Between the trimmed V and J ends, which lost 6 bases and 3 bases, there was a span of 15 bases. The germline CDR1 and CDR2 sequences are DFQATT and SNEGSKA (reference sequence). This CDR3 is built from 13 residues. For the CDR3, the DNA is TGCAGTGCCGACGAGGGGCTAAGCTACGAGCAGTACTTC. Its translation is CSADEGLSYEQYF.